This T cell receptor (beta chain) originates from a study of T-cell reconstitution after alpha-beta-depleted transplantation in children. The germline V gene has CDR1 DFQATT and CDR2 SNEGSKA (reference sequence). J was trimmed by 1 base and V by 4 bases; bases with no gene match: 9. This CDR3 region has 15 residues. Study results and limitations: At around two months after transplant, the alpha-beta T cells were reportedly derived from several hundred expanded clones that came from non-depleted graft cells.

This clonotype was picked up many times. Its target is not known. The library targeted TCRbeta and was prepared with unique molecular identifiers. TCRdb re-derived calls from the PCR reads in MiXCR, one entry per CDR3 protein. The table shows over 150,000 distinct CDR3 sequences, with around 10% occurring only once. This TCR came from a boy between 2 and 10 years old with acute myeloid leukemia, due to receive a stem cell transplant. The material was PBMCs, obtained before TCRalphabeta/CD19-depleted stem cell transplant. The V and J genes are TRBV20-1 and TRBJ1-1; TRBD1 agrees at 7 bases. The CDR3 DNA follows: TGCAGTGCTAAGCCGCACACAGGGGAGAACACTGAAGCTTTCTTT. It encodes CSAKPHTGENTEAFF.